A selection of T cell receptor beta chains follows, all from one sample in a study of shared clonotypes between healthy human individuals. The protocol was immunoSEQ multiplex PCR, while the TCRdb copy is restricted to in-frame clones and leaves out a portion. The table shows hundreds of thousands of clones, with over 65% occurring only once. The sample comprised memory CD4+ T cells sorted from blood. The source of these receptors is a young man in good health. The CDR3 runs from the conserved cysteine through the conserved F or W. Each record gives: V gene, J gene, CDR3 protein.

v_gene: TRBV5-1; j_gene: TRBJ2-3; CDR3aa: CASSLRGMGTDTQYF
v_gene: TRBV5-4; j_gene: TRBJ2-5; CDR3aa: CASSLVASGRETQYF
v_gene: TRBV14; j_gene: TRBJ2-3; CDR3aa: CASSQDWTDTQYF
v_gene: TRBV2; j_gene: TRBJ2-7; CDR3aa: CASYRDSGTYEQYF
v_gene: TRBV5-4; j_gene: TRBJ2-7; CDR3aa: CASSLRARGPYEQYF
v_gene: TRBV28; j_gene: TRBJ1-2; CDR3aa: CASKRGSPYGYTF
v_gene: TRBV10-2; j_gene: TRBJ2-1; CDR3aa: CASSTGQGYNEQFF
v_gene: TRBV7-2; j_gene: TRBJ2-1; CDR3aa: CASSLALIQSEQFF
v_gene: TRBV5-6; j_gene: TRBJ2-1; CDR3aa: CASSSAGSVLGNEQFF
v_gene: TRBV30; j_gene: TRBJ1-5; CDR3aa: CAWSMRRGDSPFISSNQPQHF
v_gene: TRBV7-9; j_gene: TRBJ1-3; CDR3aa: CASSFSRVENTIYF
v_gene: TRBV18; j_gene: TRBJ2-2; CDR3aa: CASSPGGNTGELFF
v_gene: TRBV30; j_gene: TRBJ1-2; CDR3aa: CAWKKMLNHGYTF
v_gene: TRBV6-6; j_gene: TRBJ2-1; CDR3aa: CASSYSGPQYNEQFF
v_gene: TRBV10-3; j_gene: TRBJ2-7; CDR3aa: CVISESIISGKTYEQYF
v_gene: TRBV5-4; j_gene: TRBJ2-7; CDR3aa: CASSPWDNSYEQYF
v_gene: TRBV29-1; j_gene: TRBJ1-4; CDR3aa: CSVRLGQGREKLFF
v_gene: TRBV5-1; j_gene: TRBJ2-1; CDR3aa: CASSFLAGAFNEQFF
v_gene: TRBV5-1; j_gene: TRBJ2-7; CDR3aa: CASSFVGSSYEQYF
v_gene: TRBV18; j_gene: TRBJ2-4; CDR3aa: CASSPGSSSKNIQYF
v_gene: TRBV2; j_gene: TRBJ2-1; CDR3aa: CASSALKAGVDNEQFF
v_gene: TRBV18; j_gene: TRBJ2-3; CDR3aa: CASSQTGLQDTQYF
v_gene: TRBV5-4; j_gene: TRBJ2-3; CDR3aa: CASSLGSDTQYF
v_gene: TRBV6-1; j_gene: TRBJ2-3; CDR3aa: CASSEMGGNTQYF
v_gene: TRBV7-8; j_gene: TRBJ2-7; CDR3aa: CASRRTSGSIHEQYF
v_gene: TRBV9; j_gene: TRBJ2-2; CDR3aa: CASRLGGQPNTGELFF
v_gene: TRBV7-9; j_gene: TRBJ2-7; CDR3aa: CASSPRTGTSYEQYF
v_gene: TRBV18; j_gene: TRBJ2-2; CDR3aa: CASSPDQSGRDGGELFF
v_gene: TRBV5-4; j_gene: TRBJ2-7; CDR3aa: CASSLMGQPYEQYF
v_gene: TRBV28; j_gene: TRBJ2-7; CDR3aa: CASGVDYEQYF
v_gene: TRBV6-1; j_gene: TRBJ1-2; CDR3aa: CASSESVYGYTF
v_gene: TRBV7-2; j_gene: TRBJ2-7; CDR3aa: CASSLERGLAGDYEQYF
v_gene: TRBV5-8; j_gene: TRBJ1-1; CDR3aa: CASHSDRVVAFF
v_gene: TRBV7-8; j_gene: TRBJ2-5; CDR3aa: CASSSGELAGFLETQYF
v_gene: TRBV18; j_gene: TRBJ2-3; CDR3aa: CASSVDRDTQYF
v_gene: TRBV7-7; j_gene: TRBJ2-5; CDR3aa: CASSLRLAGANQETQYF
v_gene: TRBV27; j_gene: TRBJ1-1; CDR3aa: CASSLRARNTEAFF
v_gene: TRBV10-3; j_gene: TRBJ1-1; CDR3aa: CAISESTGTAEAFF
v_gene: TRBV5-6; j_gene: TRBJ1-1; CDR3aa: CASSQDRADTEAFF
v_gene: TRBV7-2; j_gene: TRBJ2-7; CDR3aa: CASSLGSGSLYEQYF
v_gene: TRBV29-1; j_gene: TRBJ2-1; CDR3aa: CSVEDFYNYNEQFF